These 22 T cell receptor beta chains share one sample of origin, sequenced in a study of graft-versus-host responses after intestinal transplantation. Profiled with immunoSEQ multiplex PCR; TCRdb holds only in-frame clones, not every one. The data hold fewer than 85,000 clones, with roughly 90% observed a single time. These receptors lack a known antigen. The sample here was unstimulated CD8+ T cells sorted from spleen or lymph node cells, taken before intestinal transplant. These receptors were taken from a human donor who received an intestinal transplant.

This chain joins TRBV28 and TRBJ2-3; the D gene is possibly TRBD2 (7 bases). CDR3 size: 16 residues. Trimming took off 7 bases at V and 1 base at J, with 18 bases between the two ends. Looked up from germline, CDR1 is MDHEN and CDR2 is SYDVKM. This CDR3 is CASTLGGGRGTDTQYF. The CDR3 region has the DNA TGTGCCAGCACGCTAGGGGGGGGCCGGGGCACAGATACGCAGTATTTT.

The rearrangement links TRBV11-2 to TRBJ2-7; TRBD1 matches 9 bases. This CDR3 is 13 amino acids long. The junction had 2 bases not matched to a gene; V was cut back by 3 bases and J by 5 bases. Germline V gene data show CDR1 as SGHAT and CDR2 as FQNNGV. CDR3: CASSLGQGDEQYF. In nucleotides, the CDR3 is TGTGCCAGCAGCTTGGGACAGGGCGACGAGCAGTACTTC.

V is TRBV11-2 and J is TRBJ1-1; no reliable D call. The CDR3 consists of 13 residues. V lost 5 bases and J 7 bases, leaving 14 bases between the germline ends. Germline V gene data show CDR1 as SGHAT and CDR2 as FQNNGV. This chain's CDR3 is CASSLTPFHEAFF. CDR3 coding DNA: TGTGCCAGCAGCCTCACACCCTTCCATGAAGCTTTCTTT.

The J gene is TRBJ2-7, the V gene TRBV27; D not resolved. Trimming shortened V by 8 bases and J by 9 bases, and 11 bases separated the two germline ends. Germline V gene lookup returns CDR1 MNHEY and CDR2 SMNVEV (reference sequence). The CDR3 length is 10 residues. The CDR3 DNA is TGTGCCAGCGGGCCCCACGGGCAGTACTTC. It yields the protein CASGPHGQYF.

The rearrangement links TRBV29-1 to TRBJ2-7; a weak D match, TRBD2 (6 bases). With 1 base removed from V and 6 bases from J, the gap between germline ends came to 10 bases. This CDR3 region has 12 residues. The germline gives CDR1 SQVTM, CDR2 ANQGSEA. The CDR3 spells CSVEVLEGEQYF. In DNA form, the CDR3 reads TGCAGCGTTGAAGTCCTGGAGGGCGAGCAGTACTTC.

This sequence joins TRBV5-3 and TRBJ2-1; 7 nucleotides agree with TRBD2. TRBV5-3 is an open reading frame whose function is uncertain. The CDR3 sequence is 19 residues long. Trimming at V came to 0 bases and at J to 5 bases, leaving 17 bases not matched to a gene. The CDR3 sequence is CARSLGFPTVRRGNNEQFF. CDR3 DNA sequence: TGTGCCAGAAGCTTGGGGTTTCCTACGGTACGGCGGGGGAACAATGAGCAGTTCTTC.

The rearrangement links TRBV6-1 to TRBJ1-5; tentative D call: TRBD1 (5 bases). V lost 0 bases to trimming and J lost 6 bases, with 15 bases between them. The CDR3 consists of 16 residues. In germline, CDR1 is MNHNS, CDR2 SASEGT. CDR3 nucleotides: TGTGCCAGCAGTGAAGCGTGGGTGGGGGGAGGTCAGCCCCAGCATTTT. Translation: CASSEAWVGGGQPQHF.

The chain links TRBV2 to TRBJ1-3; D is perhaps TRBD1 (6 bases). CDR1 and CDR2 from the germline V gene are SNHLY and FYNNEI. Trimming took 6 bases from V and 0 from J, leaving 12 bases between them. The CDR3 is made up of 15 amino acids. CDR3 sequence: CASSSRDNSGNTIYF. CDR3 sequence (DNA): TGTGCCAGCAGCTCCCGGGACAACTCTGGAAACACCATATATTTT.

The chain links TRBV5-1 to TRBJ2-3; TRBD1 aligns across 7 bases. Per germline, CDR1 SGHRS and CDR2 YFSETQ. J was trimmed by 3 bases and V by 7 bases; bases with no gene match: 2. The CDR3 has 12 residues. The CDR3 bases are TGCGCCAGCCAGGGGGAGACAGATACGCAGTATTTT. Translating gives CASQGETDTQYF.

This chain connects TRBV30 to TRBJ2-1, with 7 bases that match TRBD2. The CDR3 has 14 residues. Losses at the gene ends were 1 base for V and 4 bases for J; bases not matched to a gene: 4. In germline, CDR1 is GTSNPN, CDR2 SVGIG (reference sequence). CDR3 coding DNA: TGTGCCTGGAGTGGGGACTATGAATACAATGAGCAGTTCTTC. Amino acids: CAWSGDYEYNEQFF.

V usage is TRBV13 and J usage is TRBJ2-2; D gene unclear. CDR3 length equals 14 residues. The germline V gene encodes CDR1 PRHDT and CDR2 FYEKMQ (reference sequence). V was trimmed by 6 bases and J by 3 bases, leaving 11 bases between them. Here the CDR3 DNA reads TGTGCCAGCAGTGTGTCCCTTTACACCGGGGAGCTGTTTTTT. Protein sequence: CASSVSLYTGELFF.

V is TRBV15 and J is TRBJ1-4; the D is unclear. This CDR3 comprises 15 residues. Germline V lookup: CDR1 LNHNV, CDR2 YYDKDF (reference sequence). V was trimmed by 1 base and J by 0 bases, leaving 6 bases between them. CDR3 protein: CATSRVLATNEKLFF. CDR3 sequence (DNA): TGTGCCACCAGCAGAGTACTTGCAACTAATGAAAAACTGTTTTTT.

This clone appeared a single time. V usage is TRBV10-3 and J usage is TRBJ1-3; 8 nucleotides match TRBD1. The germline V gene has CDR1 ENHRY and CDR2 SYGVKD. Trimming took 2 bases from V and 0 from J; bases not matched to a gene: 9. The CDR3 runs 18 residues. The CDR3 DNA reads TGTGCCATCAGTGAGCCTTTACAGGGGGACGCCTCTGGAAACACCATATATTTT. Its protein product is CAISEPLQGDASGNTIYF.

The rearrangement uses TRBV18 and TRBJ2-2, with no clear D. The ends were cut back, 2 bases at V and 1 base at J, with 11 bases in the middle. The CDR3 sequence is 16 residues long. Per germline, CDR1 KGHSH and CDR2 LQKENI. The DNA of the CDR3 is TGTGCCAGCTCACCATCAGTAAGACTGAACACCGGGGAGCTGTTTTTT. Encoded protein: CASSPSVRLNTGELFF.

The chain couples TRBV6-5 to TRBJ2-2; a possible D gene is TRBD1 (5 bases). The CDR3 totals 14 residues. Trimming removed 8 bases at V and 0 bases at J, with 10 bases between. Per the germline V gene, CDR1 is MNHEY and CDR2 is SVGAGI. The CDR3 loop reads CASGALTNTGELFF. CDR3 DNA: TGTGCCAGCGGGGCTTTAACGAACACCGGGGAGCTGTTTTTT.

This clone came up once. This rearrangement joins TRBV6-1 to TRBJ1-1; no clear D. Trimming pared 3 bases from V and 6 bases from J, leaving 5 bases between. This CDR3 region has 11 residues. Germline loops: CDR1 MNHNS, CDR2 SASEGT. The CDR3: CASSEGAEAFF. CDR3 nucleotides: TGTGCCAGCAGTGAGGGAGCTGAAGCTTTCTTT.

This clone was observed a handful of times. This CDR3 is also generated by other DNA sequences in the sample. This rearrangement joins TRBV5-1 to TRBJ1-4; no clear D. Germline assignment: CDR1 SGHRS and CDR2 YFSETQ. V was clipped by 0 bases and J by 2 bases, with 11 bases between them. The CDR3 totals 16 residues. CDR3 protein: CASSLGEGATNEKLFF. As DNA, the CDR3 is TGCGCCAGCAGCTTGGGAGAAGGAGCTACTAATGAAAAACTGTTTTTT.

The V call is TRBV10-3, the J call TRBJ2-3; D perhaps matches TRBD1 (5 bases). The CDR3 spans 14 residues. V was pared by 4 bases and J by 4 bases, with 12 bases between. CDR1 and CDR2 (germline): ENHRY, SYGVKD. The CDR3 sequence is CAISGDSVPDTQYF. As DNA, the CDR3 is TGTGCCATCAGTGGTGACAGTGTTCCAGATACGCAGTATTTT.

This clone is a singleton in its sample. The chain joins TRBV2 to TRBJ2-5, with D unclear. CDR3 size: 12 residues. Trimming removed 11 bases at V and 5 bases at J, with 15 bases between. The germline CDR1 and CDR2 sequences are SNHLY and FYNNEI. The CDR3 spells CAFSTSGETQYF. The CDR3 DNA sequence: TGTGCCTTCAGCACGTCCGGGGAGACCCAGTACTTC. The variable domain in full, with the rest retrieved from reference TRBV2 and TRBJ2-5, is EPEVTQTPSHQVTQMGQEVILRCVPISNHLYFYWYRQILGQKVEFLVSFYNNEISEKSEIFDDQFSVERPDGSNFTLKIRSTKLEDSAMYFCAFSTSGETQYFGPGTRLLVL.

This clone appeared once. V is TRBV28 and J is TRBJ1-5; no reliable D call. The germline gives CDR1 MDHEN, CDR2 SYDVKM. Between the trimmed V and J ends, which lost 3 bases and 0 bases, there was a span of 15 bases. The CDR3 totals 17 residues. The CDR3 bases are TGTGCCAGCAGTTTTGCCGGAGGAGCCTATAGCAATCAGCCCCAGCATTTT. The encoded protein is CASSFAGGAYSNQPQHF.

The chain joins TRBV6-6 to TRBJ2-7; 8 bases fit TRBD2. Losses at the gene ends were 4 bases for V and 5 bases for J; bases not matched to a gene: 7. There are 14 residues in the CDR3. CDR1 is MNHNY and CDR2 is SVGAGI in the germline V gene (reference sequence). CDR3 sequence (DNA): TGTGCCAGCAGTTCAACCCGGGGGGGGGACGAGCAGTACTTC. It translates to CASSSTRGGDEQYF.

The chain has TRBV7-9 and TRBJ2-1; 7 bases fit TRBD1. Trimming took 7 bases from V and 6 from J; bases not matched to a gene: 12. The CDR3 has 15 residues. Germline-derived CDR1 and CDR2 are SEHNR and FQNEAQ (reference sequence). The DNA of the CDR3 is TGTGCCAGCACCCAACAGGTTTGGGACAGCAATGAGCAGTTCTTC. The encoded protein is CASTQQVWDSNEQFF. Full variable domain (outside the CDR3, taken from reference TRBV7-9 and TRBJ2-1): DTGVSQNPRHKITKRGQNVTFRCDPISEHNRLYWYRQTLGQGPEFLTYFQNEAQLEKSRLLSDRFSAERPKGSFSTLEIQRTEQGDSAMYLCASTQQVWDSNEQFFGPGTRLTVL.